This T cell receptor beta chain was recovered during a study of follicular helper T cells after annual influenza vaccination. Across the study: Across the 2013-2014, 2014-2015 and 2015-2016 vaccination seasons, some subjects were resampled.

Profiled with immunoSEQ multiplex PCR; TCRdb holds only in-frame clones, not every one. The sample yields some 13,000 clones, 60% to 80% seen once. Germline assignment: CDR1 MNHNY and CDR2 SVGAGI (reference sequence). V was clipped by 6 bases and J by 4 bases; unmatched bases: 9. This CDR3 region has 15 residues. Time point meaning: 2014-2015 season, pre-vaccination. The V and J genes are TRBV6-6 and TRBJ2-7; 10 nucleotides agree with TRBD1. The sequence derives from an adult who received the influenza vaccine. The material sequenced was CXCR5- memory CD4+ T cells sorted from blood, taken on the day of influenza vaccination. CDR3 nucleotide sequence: TGTGCCAGCAGGCGGGCCGACAGGGGGCCTTACGAGCAGTACTTC. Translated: CASRRADRGPYEQYF.